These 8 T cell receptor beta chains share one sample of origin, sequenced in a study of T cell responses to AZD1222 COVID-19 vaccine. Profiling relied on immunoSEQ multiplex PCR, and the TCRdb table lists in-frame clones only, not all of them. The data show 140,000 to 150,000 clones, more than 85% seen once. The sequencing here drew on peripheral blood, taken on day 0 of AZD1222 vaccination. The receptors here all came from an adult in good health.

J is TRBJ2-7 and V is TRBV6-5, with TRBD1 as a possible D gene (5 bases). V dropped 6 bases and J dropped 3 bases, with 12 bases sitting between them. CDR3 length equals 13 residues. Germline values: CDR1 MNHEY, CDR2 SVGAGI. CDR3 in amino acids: CASSTTVDYEQYF. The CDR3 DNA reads TGTGCCAGCAGCACGACAGTGGACTACGAGCAGTACTTC.

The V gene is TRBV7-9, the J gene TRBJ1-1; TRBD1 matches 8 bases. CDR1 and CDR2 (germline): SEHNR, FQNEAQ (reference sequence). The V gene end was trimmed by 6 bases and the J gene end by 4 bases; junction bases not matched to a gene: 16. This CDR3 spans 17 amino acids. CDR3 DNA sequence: TGTGCCAGCAGGCTAATGACAGGGGAGTCGAGATCCACTGAAGCTTTCTTT. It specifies CASRLMTGESRSTEAFF.

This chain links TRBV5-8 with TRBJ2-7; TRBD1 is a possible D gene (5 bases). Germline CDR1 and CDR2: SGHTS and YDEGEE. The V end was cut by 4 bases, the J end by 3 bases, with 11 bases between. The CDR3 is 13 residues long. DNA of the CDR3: TGTGCCAGCAGCGCAGACAGAATCTACGAGCAGTACTTC. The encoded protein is CASSADRIYEQYF.

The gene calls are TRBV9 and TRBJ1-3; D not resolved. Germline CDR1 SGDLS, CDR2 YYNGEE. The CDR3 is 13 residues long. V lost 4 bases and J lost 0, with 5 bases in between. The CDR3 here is CASSLSSGNTIYF. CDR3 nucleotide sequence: TGTGCCAGCAGCCTTAGCTCTGGAAACACCATATATTTT. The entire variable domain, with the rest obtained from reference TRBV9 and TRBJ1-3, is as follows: DSGVTQTPKHLITATGQRVTLRCSPRSGDLSVYWYQQSLDQGLQFLIQYYNGEERAKGNILERFSAQQFPDLHSELNLSSLELGDSALYFCASSLSSGNTIYFGEGSWLTVV.

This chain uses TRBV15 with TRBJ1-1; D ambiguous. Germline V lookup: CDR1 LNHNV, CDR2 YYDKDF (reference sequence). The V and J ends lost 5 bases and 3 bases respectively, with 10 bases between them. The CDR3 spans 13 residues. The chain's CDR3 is CATSPSWDTEAFF. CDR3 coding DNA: TGTGCCACCAGCCCTTCTTGGGACACTGAAGCTTTCTTT.

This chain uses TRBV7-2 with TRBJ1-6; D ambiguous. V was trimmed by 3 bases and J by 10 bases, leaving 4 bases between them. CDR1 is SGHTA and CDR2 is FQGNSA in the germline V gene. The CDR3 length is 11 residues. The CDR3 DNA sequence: TGTGCCAGCAGCTTCTGGTCACCCCTCCACTTT. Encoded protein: CASSFWSPLHF.

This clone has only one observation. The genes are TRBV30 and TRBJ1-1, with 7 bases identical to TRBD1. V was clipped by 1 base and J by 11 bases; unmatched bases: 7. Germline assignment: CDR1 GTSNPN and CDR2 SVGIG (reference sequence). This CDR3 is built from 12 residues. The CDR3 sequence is CAWSGTGVFAFF. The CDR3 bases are TGTGCCTGGAGTGGGACAGGAGTTTTCGCTTTCTTT. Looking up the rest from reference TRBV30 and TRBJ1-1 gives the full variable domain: SQTIHQWPATLVQPVGSPLSLECTVEGTSNPNLYWYRQAAGRGLQLLFYSVGIGQISSEVPQNLSASRPQDRQFILSSKKLLLSDSGFYLCAWSGTGVFAFFGQGTRLTVV.

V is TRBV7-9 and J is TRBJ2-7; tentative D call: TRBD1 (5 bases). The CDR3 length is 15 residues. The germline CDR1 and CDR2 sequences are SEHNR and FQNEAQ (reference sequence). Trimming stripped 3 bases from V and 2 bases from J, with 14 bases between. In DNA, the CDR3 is TGTGCCAGCAGCTTCTTAGTGGGGCCCCCCTACGAGCAGTACTTC. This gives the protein CASSFLVGPPYEQYF.